A single sample is the source of the 17 T cell receptor beta chains below, sequenced in a study of T cells in Graves' hyperthyroidism and ophthalmopathy. The investigators amplified TCR beta CDR3 regions from RNA transcripts. The TCR CDR3 first-round RT-PCR relied on the HTBI primer set. TCRdb re-analysed the multiplex PCR reads in MiXCR, keeping a single row per CDR3 protein. The top ten clones hold approximately 26% of a sample with a few hundred thousand distinct CDR3 sequences, less than 25% of them seen once. The sample taken for sequencing was blood. These receptors were taken from a man between 18 and 35 years old with Graves' hyperthyroidism.

V is TRBV19 and J is TRBJ2-7, with a possible D match to TRBD1 (7 bases). The V and J ends lost 3 bases and 2 bases respectively, with 14 bases between them. Germline CDR1 and CDR2: LNHDA and SQIVND (reference sequence). The CDR3 has 15 residues. The CDR3 protein is CASSIGGGSAYEQYF. DNA for the CDR3: TGTGCCAGTAGTATTGGAGGGGGCAGCGCCTACGAGCAGTACTTC.

The chain uses TRBV27 and TRBJ2-1; 7 nucleotides agree with TRBD2. The V and J ends lost 2 bases and 5 bases, in that order; junction bases with no gene match: 0. Looked up from germline, CDR1 is MNHEY and CDR2 is SMNVEV (reference sequence). The CDR3 length is 13 residues. CDR3 sequence: CASSLSGDNEQFF. The CDR3 region has the DNA TGTGCCAGCAGTTTAAGCGGGGACAATGAGCAGTTCTTC.

In this sample, this clonotype turned up many times. The chain carries TRBV7-9 and TRBJ1-1; no clear D gene. CDR1 SEHNR and CDR2 FQNEAQ come from the germline V gene (reference sequence). This CDR3 is built from 13 residues. The V end lost 2 bases, the J end lost 4 bases, and 8 bases lay between the germline ends. CDR3 nucleotide sequence: TGTGCCAGCAGCTTATGCGAGGTCACTGAAGCTTTCTTT. Its protein is CASSLCEVTEAFF. Looking up the rest from reference TRBV7-9 and TRBJ1-1 gives the full variable domain: DTGVSQNPRHKITKRGQNVTFRCDPISEHNRLYWYRQTLGQGPEFLTYFQNEAQLEKSRLLSDRFSAERPKGSFSTLEIQRTEQGDSAMYLCASSLCEVTEAFFGQGTRLTVV.

This clonotype was counted a few times. The chain uses TRBV4-1 and TRBJ1-2; 9 nucleotides line up with TRBD1. The junction had 5 bases not matched to a gene; V was cut back by 3 bases and J by 3 bases. The CDR3 covers 15 residues. Germline lookup yields CDR1 MGHRA and CDR2 YSYEKL. The CDR3 loop is CASSHPRTGDYGYTF. Written as DNA, the CDR3 is TGCGCCAGCAGCCACCCCCGGACAGGGGACTATGGCTACACCTTC.

This clonotype was found many times. The chain employs TRBV29-1 and TRBJ1-1; D is perhaps TRBD1 (6 bases). CDR3 length: 12 residues. Germline V lookup: CDR1 SQVTM, CDR2 ANQGSEA. V lost 7 bases to trimming and J lost 6 bases, with 15 bases between them. The DNA of the CDR3 is TGCAGCGGGGGGCAGGGAGCCCCTGAAGCTTTCTTT. It encodes CSGGQGAPEAFF.

There are many counts of this clonotype. For the CDR3, the DNA is TGTGCCAGCAGCCCAGGGGGACCCCCAAGGAGGGAGACCCAGTACTTC. Translation: CASSPGGPPRRETQYF. The gene calls are TRBV7-3 and TRBJ2-5, with 7 positions matching TRBD1. Germline values: CDR1 SGHTA, CDR2 FQGTGA. CDR3 length: 16 residues. V shed 5 bases, J shed 5 bases, and the junction held 14 bases outside the gene matches.

A few counts support this clonotype. The chain combines TRBV6-5 with TRBJ1-2, with 11 bases identical to TRBD1. V was clipped by 2 bases and J by 4 bases; unmatched bases: 3. CDR1 and CDR2 from the germline V gene are MNHEY and SVGAGI. The CDR3 contains 15 residues. The CDR3 DNA sequence: TGTGCCAGCAGTTACGGACAGGGGGCTGGCTATGGCTACACCTTC. Translation: CASSYGQGAGYGYTF.

This clonotype was detected many times. The chain has TRBV7-2 and TRBJ2-5; 8 positions agree with TRBD2. Trimming removed 0 bases from V and 4 bases from J; junction bases left unmatched: 10. Germline values: CDR1 SGHTA, CDR2 FQGNSA. The CDR3 is made up of 17 amino acids. In nucleotides, the CDR3 is TGTGCCAGCAGCTTAGCCAGCGGGGGACCCGGGGGAGAGACCCAGTACTTC. Translating gives CASSLASGGPGGETQYF.

On this clonotype: The junction departs from the called germline gene at one end, perhaps through a read error. The gene calls are TRBV6-1 and TRBJ2-7, with 11 nucleotides matching TRBD2. The CDR3 totals 12 residues. The germline V gene has CDR1 MNHNS and CDR2 SASEGT. In DNA form, the CDR3 reads TGTGCCAGCAGTGAATTATCGGGACTAGCGGACTTC. As protein: CASSELSGLADF.

This CDR3 is CASSRTGLHGAFF. CDR3 in DNA: TGTGCCAGCAGCCGAACCGGACTACACGGGGCTTTCTTT. The genes are TRBV12-3 or TRBV12-4 and TRBJ1-1, with D unclear. The CDR3 consists of 13 residues. V lost 6 bases and J 11 bases, leaving 19 bases between the germline ends.

The CDR3 DNA sequence: TGCAGTGCCGGCCTTAACCAGCCCCAGCATTTT. Protein sequence: CSAGLNQPQHF. This sequence joins TRBV20-1 and TRBJ1-5; no reliable D call. V was shortened by 6 bases and J by 7 bases, with 10 bases between the two germline ends. This CDR3 region has 11 residues. Per germline, CDR1 DFQATT and CDR2 SNEGSKA (reference sequence).

Many counts were recorded for this clonotype. The J gene is TRBJ2-7, the V gene TRBV5-1, with D tentatively TRBD1 (6 bases). The CDR3 totals 14 residues. Per the germline V gene, CDR1 is SGHRS and CDR2 is YFSETQ. Trimming stripped 1 base from V and 5 bases from J, with 13 bases between. The CDR3: CASSLNPGADEQYF. The CDR3 DNA is TGCGCCAGCAGCTTGAATCCAGGGGCGGACGAGCAGTACTTC.

The chain has TRBV27 and TRBJ1-2, with D uncertain. The CDR3 spans 14 residues. Trimming shortened V by 4 bases and J by 2 bases, and 11 bases separated the two germline ends. In germline, CDR1 is MNHEY, CDR2 SMNVEV (reference sequence). This chain's CDR3 is CASSSRHGNYGYTF. CDR3 nucleotide sequence: TGTGCCAGCAGTTCACGACATGGGAACTATGGCTACACCTTC.

In the case of this clonotype: Its ends do not fully match the called genes, so a read error is possible. The chain has TRBV9 and TRBJ2-2; tentative D call: TRBD2 (7 bases). Germline CDR1 and CDR2: SGDLS and YYNGEE. This CDR3 has 15 residues. CDR3 coding DNA: TGTGCCAGCCGCGTAGATGGGCGGGGGCCCGGGGAGCTGTTTTTT. Translating gives CASRVDGRGPGELFF.

This clonotype showed up many times. The chain has TRBV2 and TRBJ1-5; 8 bases map to TRBD1. CDR3 length: 16 residues. Germline CDR1 is SNHLY and CDR2 is FYNNEI. The V gene end was trimmed by 0 bases and the J gene end by 6 bases; junction bases not matched to a gene: 7. CDR3 residues: CASSEALGRGPQPQHF. CDR3 in DNA: TGTGCCAGCAGTGAAGCGCTCGGCAGGGGGCCTCAGCCCCAGCATTTT.

This sequence joins TRBV10-3 and TRBJ1-1; no definite D call. The germline V and J ends were trimmed by 0 bases and 6 bases, with 11 bases remaining between them. Germline assignment: CDR1 ENHRY and CDR2 SYGVKD. The CDR3 is 14 amino acids. The CDR3, as DNA: TGTGCCATCAGTGAGTCACGGTCGGCGGCTGAAGCTTTCTTT. The encoded protein is CAISESRSAAEAFF.

This clonotype showed up just a few times. The chain has TRBV6-1 and TRBJ1-1; D perhaps matches TRBD1 (5 bases). CDR1 is MNHNS, CDR2 SASEGT, per germline. V dropped 2 bases and J dropped 4 bases, with 17 bases sitting between them. The CDR3 has 16 residues. The CDR3 DNA reads TGTGCCAGCAGTGAACTCGGGCTCGAGAGGGGCACTGAAGCTTTCTTT. Amino acids: CASSELGLERGTEAFF.